The 28 T cell receptor beta chains below were found in one sample sequenced in a study of cytomegalovirus exposure and HLA in healthy donors. PCR involved 60 Vbeta and 13 Jbeta primers. TCRdb's table, derived via immunoSEQ multiplex PCR, lists solely in-frame clones and lacks some. The table records some 200,000 clones, about 10% of them present only once. The sequenced sample consisted of PBMCs. These receptors all stem from a young woman in good health and CMV-seropositive.

This clone was seen a few times. CDR3 DNA: TGTGCCAGCAGCCTCGACAGGGGGCCATACAATGAGCAGTTCTTC. Translation: CASSLDRGPYNEQFF. This sequence joins TRBV7-2 and TRBJ2-1; TRBD1 matches 10 bases. Germline CDR1 reads SGHTA; CDR2 reads FQGNSA. The CDR3 is 15 amino acids. V lost 5 bases and J lost 4; bases outside the gene matches: 5.

This chain uses TRBV5-1 with TRBJ2-1; TRBD2 aligns across 9 bases. Germline V gives CDR1 SGHRS, CDR2 YFSETQ. The ends lost 5 bases at V and 8 bases at J; junction bases unmatched: 20. The CDR3 is 18 amino acids. DNA for the CDR3: TGCGCCAGCAGGCCTCCTCGTCGGACTAGCGCCCGTCCATATGAGCAGTTCTTC. This sequence encodes CASRPPRRTSARPYEQFF.

This chain uses TRBV29-1 with TRBJ1-1; TRBD1 is a possible D gene (5 bases). The CDR3 runs 11 residues. V shed 7 bases and J shed 2 bases, with 8 bases lying between them. CDR1 is SQVTM, CDR2 ANQGSEA, per germline. The CDR3 sequence: CSAQGNTEAFF. In DNA, the CDR3 is TGCAGCGCCCAGGGTAACACTGAAGCTTTCTTT.

This clone was picked up a small number of times. The rearrangement links TRBV4-1 to TRBJ2-7; 9 bases line up with TRBD2. V was clipped by 0 bases and J by 2 bases; unmatched bases: 2. Germline V lookup: CDR1 MGHRA, CDR2 YSYEKL. This CDR3 is built from 15 residues. CDR3 coding DNA: TGCGCCAGCAGCCAAGAGACTAGCGGTACCTACGAGCAGTACTTC. Its protein is CASSQETSGTYEQYF.

This clone was observed a few times. The V gene is TRBV7-9, the J gene TRBJ2-3, with 11 bases matching TRBD2. The germline gives CDR1 SEHNR, CDR2 FQNEAQ (reference sequence). With 1 base clipped from V and 3 bases from J, the junction kept 0 bases outside the gene matches. The CDR3 is 15 residues long. The CDR3 nucleotides are TGTGCCAGCAGCTTAGTAGCGGGAGGGACAGATACGCAGTATTTT. Residues: CASSLVAGGTDTQYF. The full variable domain, rest sourced from reference TRBV7-9 and TRBJ2-3, is DTGVSQNPRHKITKRGQNVTFRCDPISEHNRLYWYRQTLGQGPEFLTYFQNEAQLEKSRLLSDRFSAERPKGSFSTLEIQRTEQGDSAMYLCASSLVAGGTDTQYFGPGTRLTVL.

The rearrangement joins TRBV2 to TRBJ1-1; 7 positions agree with TRBD1. The V and J ends lost 5 bases and 1 base, in that order; junction bases with no gene match: 7. Per the germline V gene, CDR1 is SNHLY and CDR2 is FYNNEI. The CDR3 is 15 residues long. In DNA form, the CDR3 reads TGTGCCAGCAGTTTGGAATACAGGGGGAACACTGAAGCTTTCTTT. Encoded protein: CASSLEYRGNTEAFF.

This clone was seen more than once but under ten times. The chain couples TRBV6-1 to TRBJ2-5, with TRBD2 matching over 14 bases. J lost 4 bases, V lost 4 bases, and 11 bases had no gene match. The germline V gene has CDR1 MNHNS and CDR2 SASEGT. The CDR3 covers 18 residues. The chain's CDR3 is CASSGGTSGRGLSETQYF. As DNA, the CDR3 is TGTGCCAGCAGTGGGGGGACTAGCGGGAGAGGTCTGTCAGAGACCCAGTACTTC.

V and J are TRBV6-5 and TRBJ2-7, with TRBD2 matching 8 bases. This CDR3 spans 15 amino acids. Germline CDR1 reads MNHEY; CDR2 reads SVGAGI. Trimming took 5 bases from V and 3 from J; bases not matched to a gene: 9. CDR3 protein: CASSPPGLGYYEQYF. CDR3 in DNA: TGTGCCAGCAGTCCCCCGGGACTAGGTTACTACGAGCAGTACTTC.

This rearrangement joins TRBV5-1 to TRBJ2-1, with 15 bases matching TRBD2. The junction had 7 bases not matched to a gene; V was cut back by 3 bases and J by 3 bases. The CDR3 runs to 18 residues. Germline CDR1 is SGHRS and CDR2 is YFSETQ. CDR3 in amino acids: CASSWEGLAGGFYNEQFF. The CDR3 DNA reads TGCGCCAGCAGCTGGGAGGGACTAGCGGGAGGTTTCTACAATGAGCAGTTCTTC.

In this sample, this clone turned up a few times. V is TRBV6-1 and J is TRBJ2-2; the D is unclear. Germline V CDR1 and CDR2: MNHNS, SASEGT. V gave up 7 bases and J gave up 4 bases, with 10 bases separating them. This CDR3 is 13 amino acids long. In DNA form, the CDR3 reads TGTGCCAGCAATGAGTTCGGCACCGGGGAGCTGTTTTTT. Amino acid sequence: CASNEFGTGELFF.

This clone has a handful of counts. The chain joins TRBV7-2 to TRBJ2-7; D perhaps matches TRBD1 (6 bases). Deletions cut 5 bases from V and 8 bases from J, with 19 bases between. CDR3 size: 14 residues. Germline CDR1 reads SGHTA; CDR2 reads FQGNSA. CDR3 sequence: CASSPGGSLDKQYF. CDR3 DNA: TGTGCCAGCAGCCCTGGGGGCTCGTTGGACAAGCAGTACTTC. The variable domain in full, with the rest retrieved from reference TRBV7-2 and TRBJ2-7, is GAGVSQSPSNKVTEKGKDVELRCDPISGHTALYWYRQSLGQGLEFLIYFQGNSAPDKSGLPSDRFSAERTGGSVSTLTIQRTQQEDSAVYLCASSPGGSLDKQYFGPGTRLTVT.

This clone has just a few counts. V gene TRBV19 combines with J gene TRBJ1-5, with D possibly TRBD1 on 6 matching bases. The CDR3 consists of 15 residues. V was trimmed by 6 bases and J by 0 bases, leaving 12 bases between them. The germline V gene has CDR1 LNHDA and CDR2 SQIVND (reference sequence). CDR3 nucleotides: TGTGCCAGTAGCACTTCAGGGGTTAGCAATCAGCCCCAGCATTTT. Amino acids: CASSTSGVSNQPQHF.

This chain uses TRBV5-1 with TRBJ2-2; 10 nucleotides align to TRBD2. The CDR3 covers 17 residues. V shed 0 bases, J shed 5 bases, and the junction held 7 bases outside the gene matches. Per the germline V gene, CDR1 is SGHRS and CDR2 is YFSETQ. The CDR3 DNA reads as TGCGCCAGCAGCTTGGGGCTAGCGGGAGATCTGACCGGGGAGCTGTTTTTT. Translating it yields CASSLGLAGDLTGELFF.

This clone was seen more than once but under ten times. This sequence joins TRBV30 and TRBJ2-3; TRBD2 aligns across 7 bases. The CDR3 has 14 amino acids. J gave up 6 bases and V 5 bases, and 11 bases lay outside the gene matches. The V gene's germline CDR1 is GTSNPN and CDR2 SVGIG (reference sequence). The DNA of the CDR3 is TGTGCCTGGGGTCTTGCTAGCGGCCGCGATACGCAGTATTTT. Its translation: CAWGLASGRDTQYF. Together with reference TRBV30 and TRBJ2-3, the CDR3 gives the full variable domain: SQTIHQWPATLVQPVGSPLSLECTVEGTSNPNLYWYRQAAGRGLQLLFYSVGIGQISSEVPQNLSASRPQDRQFILSSKKLLLSDSGFYLCAWGLASGRDTQYFGPGTRLTVL.

The gene calls are TRBV7-9 and TRBJ2-1, with TRBD2 matching over 13 bases. Germline V CDR1 and CDR2: SEHNR, FQNEAQ (reference sequence). The CDR3 extends over 16 amino acids. V was clipped by 1 base and J by 8 bases; unmatched bases: 5. This CDR3 reads CASSLGRLAGGDEQFF. Here the CDR3 DNA reads TGTGCCAGCAGCTTAGGGCGACTAGCGGGAGGCGATGAGCAGTTCTTC.

In its sample, this clone was seen once. The rearrangement uses TRBV9 and TRBJ2-5; the D gene is possibly TRBD1 (6 bases). The CDR3 length is 13 residues. The V end lost 2 bases, the J end lost 4 bases, and 9 bases lay between the germline ends. In germline, CDR1 is SGDLS, CDR2 YYNGEE. The CDR3 nucleotides are TGTGCCAGCAGCGTCAGGGGATCAGAGACCCAGTACTTC. As protein: CASSVRGSETQYF. Full variable domain (rest looked up from reference TRBV9 and TRBJ2-5): DSGVTQTPKHLITATGQRVTLRCSPRSGDLSVYWYQQSLDQGLQFLIQYYNGEERAKGNILERFSAQQFPDLHSELNLSSLELGDSALYFCASSVRGSETQYFGPGTRLLVL.

This clone was found a few times. The chain has TRBV7-6 and TRBJ2-1, with TRBD2 matching 12 bases. The J segment lost 0 bases and the V segment lost 1 base, leaving 7 bases of the junction unmatched. Germline CDR1 is SGHVS and CDR2 is FNYEAQ. This CDR3 has 19 residues. Here the CDR3 DNA reads TGTGCCAGCAGCTTAGGGCTAGCGGGAGGGCTAAGCTCCTACAATGAGCAGTTCTTC. This sequence encodes CASSLGLAGGLSSYNEQFF.

CDR3 region: CASSGPFAGEQYF. CDR3 bases: TGTGCCAGCAGTGGTCCCTTCGCGGGAGAGCAGTACTTC. The V call is TRBV6-1, the J call TRBJ2-5; 7 bases align to TRBD2. CDR1 is MNHNS, CDR2 SASEGT, per germline. With 4 bases clipped from V and 11 bases from J, the junction kept 10 bases outside the gene matches. CDR3 length equals 13 residues.

This clone was detected only a few times. The same CDR3 arises from other DNA sequences in this sample as well. The chain combines TRBV5-1 with TRBJ1-1, with 9 bases matching TRBD1. Germline V lookup: CDR1 SGHRS, CDR2 YFSETQ. V lost 2 bases to trimming and J lost 2 bases; unmatched junction nucleotides: 1. The CDR3 consists of 14 residues. The CDR3 region is CASSLTGGNTEAFF. The DNA of the CDR3 is TGCGCCAGCAGCTTAACAGGGGGCAACACTGAAGCTTTCTTT.

Only a few counts were recorded for this clone. V gene TRBV27 combines with J gene TRBJ2-7; TRBD2 matches at 10 bases. The germline V gene encodes CDR1 MNHEY and CDR2 SMNVEV (reference sequence). V shed 4 bases and J 0 bases; nucleotides not matched to a gene: 6. The CDR3 sequence is 16 residues long. The CDR3 is CASSSSGLASSYEQYF. CDR3 nucleotide sequence: TGTGCCAGCAGTTCCTCGGGACTAGCGAGCTCCTACGAGCAGTACTTC.

The genes are TRBV21-1 and TRBJ1-1; the table's D call, TRBD1, has no DNA check behind it. TRBV21-1 is classified as a pseudogene. The CDR3 totals 19 residues. CDR3 region: CASSKRLEDRGPKNTEAFF. The CDR3 DNA reads TGTGCCAGCAGCAAAAGGTTGGAGGACAGGGGGCCTAAGAACACTGAAGCTTTCTTT.

The chain couples TRBV13 to TRBJ2-1; D is perhaps TRBD1 (10 bases). Germline V CDR1 and CDR2: PRHDT, FYEKMQ (reference sequence). The CDR3 consists of 22 residues. V lost 5 bases and J lost 0, with 32 bases in between. The CDR3 bases are TGTGCCAGCAGCCACGGGACAGGGGATCCCCCTAGCGGGAAGAGCTCCTACAATGAGCAGTTCTTC. Translating it yields CASSHGTGDPPSGKSSYNEQFF.

V gene TRBV6-6 combines with J gene TRBJ2-2, with TRBD2 identical over 7 bases. From germline, CDR1 is MNHNY and CDR2 SVGAGI (reference sequence). The CDR3 has 12 residues. Trimming cost V 8 bases and J 7 bases; bases outside gene matches: 4. The CDR3 loop is CASGRGLGELFF. The CDR3 DNA sequence: TGTGCCAGCGGGAGGGGCCTCGGGGAGCTGTTTTTT.

V usage is TRBV19 and J usage is TRBJ2-2; TRBD2 matches at 13 bases. This CDR3 region has 16 residues. Germline CDR1 LNHDA, CDR2 SQIVND (reference sequence). Trimming took 9 bases from V and 6 from J; bases not matched to a gene: 10. CDR3 protein: CASRAAGLAGSGELFF. DNA of the CDR3: TGTGCCAGCAGGGCTGCGGGACTAGCGGGATCCGGGGAGCTGTTTTTT.

This clone was observed a few times. As DNA, the CDR3 is TGTGCCAGCAGTGCGGGACTAGCGGGCACAGATACGCAGTATTTT. It is translated as CASSAGLAGTDTQYF. V usage is TRBV6-1 and J usage is TRBJ2-3; 11 bases map to TRBD2. The J segment lost 1 base and the V segment lost 4 bases, leaving 1 base of the junction unmatched. The CDR3 runs 15 residues. The germline V gene encodes CDR1 MNHNS and CDR2 SASEGT.

A few counts support this clone. V and J are TRBV19 and TRBJ2-7, with D tentatively TRBD1 (6 bases). The CDR3 runs 13 residues. CDR1 and CDR2 (germline): LNHDA, SQIVND (reference sequence). Trimming removed 2 bases from V and 5 bases from J, with 10 bases in between. In DNA form, the CDR3 reads TGTGCCAGTAGTATAATTGGACAGCACGAGCAGTACTTC. Translated, it gives CASSIIGQHEQYF.

This clone appeared a few times. J is TRBJ2-4 and V is TRBV10-3; weak D call: TRBD1 (6 bases). Trimming took 7 bases from V and 5 from J, leaving 15 bases between them. The CDR3 covers 14 residues. CDR1 ENHRY and CDR2 SYGVKD come from the germline V gene. This CDR3 reads CAIKAQGGENIQYF. DNA of the CDR3: TGTGCCATCAAGGCACAGGGCGGAGAAAACATTCAGTACTTC.

This clone was seen a few times. This chain joins TRBV7-8 and TRBJ1-6, with D perhaps matching TRBD1 (5 bases). With 5 bases removed from V and 5 bases from J, the gap between germline ends came to 19 bases. The CDR3 runs 17 residues. CDR1 is SGHVS and CDR2 is FQNEAQ in the germline V gene. The CDR3 reads CASSPERTPANNSPLHF. The CDR3 DNA sequence: TGTGCCAGCAGCCCGGAACGGACACCCGCTAATAATTCACCCCTCCACTTT.